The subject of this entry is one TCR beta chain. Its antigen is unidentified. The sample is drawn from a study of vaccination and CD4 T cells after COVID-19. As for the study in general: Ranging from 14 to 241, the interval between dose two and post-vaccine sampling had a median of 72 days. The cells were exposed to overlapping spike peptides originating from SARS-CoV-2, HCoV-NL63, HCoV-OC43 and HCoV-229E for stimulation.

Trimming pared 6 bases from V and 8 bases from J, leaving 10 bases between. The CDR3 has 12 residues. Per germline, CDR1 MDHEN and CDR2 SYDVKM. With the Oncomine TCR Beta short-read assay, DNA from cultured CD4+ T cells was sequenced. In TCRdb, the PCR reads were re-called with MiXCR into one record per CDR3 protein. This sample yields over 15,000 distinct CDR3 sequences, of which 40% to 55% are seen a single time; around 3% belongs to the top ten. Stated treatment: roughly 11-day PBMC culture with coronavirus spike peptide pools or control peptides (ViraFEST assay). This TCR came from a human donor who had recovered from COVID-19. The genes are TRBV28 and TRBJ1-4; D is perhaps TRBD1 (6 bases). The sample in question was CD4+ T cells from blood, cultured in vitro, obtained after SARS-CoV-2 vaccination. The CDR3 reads CASRGTREKLFF. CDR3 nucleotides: TGTGCCAGCAGGGGGACACGCGAAAAACTGTTTTTT. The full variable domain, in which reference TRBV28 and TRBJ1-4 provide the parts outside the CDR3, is DVKVTQSSRYLVKRTGEKVFLECVQDMDHENMFWYRQDPGLGLRLIYFSYDVKMKEKGDIPEGYSVSREKKERFSLILESASTNQTSMYLCASRGTREKLFFGSGTQLSVL.